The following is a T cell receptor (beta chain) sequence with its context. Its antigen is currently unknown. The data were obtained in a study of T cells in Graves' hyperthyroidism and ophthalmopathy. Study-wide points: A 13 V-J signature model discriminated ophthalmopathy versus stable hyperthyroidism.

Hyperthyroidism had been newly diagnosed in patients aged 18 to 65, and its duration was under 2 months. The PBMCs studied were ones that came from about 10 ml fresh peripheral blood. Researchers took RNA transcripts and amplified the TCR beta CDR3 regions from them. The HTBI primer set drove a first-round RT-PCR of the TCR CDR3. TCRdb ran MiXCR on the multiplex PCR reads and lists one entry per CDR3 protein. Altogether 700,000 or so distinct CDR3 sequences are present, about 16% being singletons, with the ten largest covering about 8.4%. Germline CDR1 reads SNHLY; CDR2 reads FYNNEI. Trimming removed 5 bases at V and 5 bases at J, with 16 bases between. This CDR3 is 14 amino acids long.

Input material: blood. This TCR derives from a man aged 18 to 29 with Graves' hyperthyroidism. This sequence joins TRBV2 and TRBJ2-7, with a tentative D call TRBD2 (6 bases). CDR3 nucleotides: TGTGCCAGCAGTTACCAGGGAGGTGGGAACGAGCAGTACTTC. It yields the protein CASSYQGGGNEQYF.